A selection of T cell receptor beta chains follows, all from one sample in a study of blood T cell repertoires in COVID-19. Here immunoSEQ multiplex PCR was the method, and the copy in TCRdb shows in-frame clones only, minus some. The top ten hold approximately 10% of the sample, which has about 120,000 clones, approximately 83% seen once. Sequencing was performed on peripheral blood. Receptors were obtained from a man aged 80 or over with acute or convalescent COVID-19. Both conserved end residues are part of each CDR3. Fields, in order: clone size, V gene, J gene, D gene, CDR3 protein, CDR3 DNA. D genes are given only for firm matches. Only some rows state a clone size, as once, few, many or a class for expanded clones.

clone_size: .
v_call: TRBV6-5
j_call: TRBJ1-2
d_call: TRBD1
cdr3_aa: CASSSSKQGAAGYTF
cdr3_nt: TGTGCCAGCAGTTCCTCGAAACAGGGGGCAGCTGGCTACACCTTC

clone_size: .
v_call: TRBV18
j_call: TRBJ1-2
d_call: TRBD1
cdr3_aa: CASSPAGQGANGYTF
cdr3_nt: TGTGCCAGCTCACCTGCGGGACAGGGGGCAAATGGCTACACCTTC

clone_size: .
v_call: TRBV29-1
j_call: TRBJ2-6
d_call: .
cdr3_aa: CSVEGGTGANVLTF
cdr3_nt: TGCAGCGTTGAAGGAGGGACTGGGGCCAACGTCCTGACTTTC

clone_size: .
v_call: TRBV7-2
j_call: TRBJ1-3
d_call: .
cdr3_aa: CASSAWEGTGNTIYF
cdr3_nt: TGTGCCAGCAGCGCCTGGGAGGGGACTGGAAACACCATATATTTT

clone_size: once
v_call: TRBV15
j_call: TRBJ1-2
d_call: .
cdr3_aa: CATSRDLGGNYGYTF
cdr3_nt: TGTGCCACCAGCAGAGATCTCGGGGGAAACTATGGCTACACCTTC

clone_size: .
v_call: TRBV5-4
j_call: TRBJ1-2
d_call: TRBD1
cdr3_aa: CASSRGTGTGLGGGYTF
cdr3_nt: TGTGCCAGCAGCCGGGGGACGGGGACAGGTCTCGGTGGAGGCTACACCTTC

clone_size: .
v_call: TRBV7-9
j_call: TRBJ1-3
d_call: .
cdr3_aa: CASSLEIAGTIYF
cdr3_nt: TGTGCCAGCAGCTTAGAGATCGCGGGCACCATATATTTT

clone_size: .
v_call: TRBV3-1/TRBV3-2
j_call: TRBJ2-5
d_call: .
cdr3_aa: CASSFPGGIQETQYF
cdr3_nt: TGTGCCAGCAGCTTTCCAGGGGGGATCCAAGAGACCCAGTACTTC

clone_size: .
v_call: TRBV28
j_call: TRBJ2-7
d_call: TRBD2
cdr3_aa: CASRRSGTTYEQYF
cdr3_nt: TGTGCCAGCAGAAGGTCCGGGACTACCTACGAGCAGTACTTC

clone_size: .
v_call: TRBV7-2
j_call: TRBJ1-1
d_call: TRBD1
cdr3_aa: CASSLVTGGNTEAFF
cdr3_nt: TGTGCCAGCAGCTTAGTAACAGGGGGGAACACTGAAGCTTTCTTT

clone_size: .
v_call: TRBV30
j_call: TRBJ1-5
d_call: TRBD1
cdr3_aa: CAWQTGDNQPQHF
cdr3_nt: TGTGCCTGGCAGACAGGGGACAATCAGCCCCAGCATTTT

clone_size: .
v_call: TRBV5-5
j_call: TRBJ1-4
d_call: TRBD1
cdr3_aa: CASSSTGGGEKLFF
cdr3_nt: TGTGCCAGCAGCTCGACAGGGGGAGGTGAAAAACTGTTTTTT

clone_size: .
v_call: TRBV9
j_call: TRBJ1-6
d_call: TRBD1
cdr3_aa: CASSVGTGVYPLHF
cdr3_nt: TGTGCCAGCAGCGTAGGGACAGGGGTGTATCCCCTCCACTTT

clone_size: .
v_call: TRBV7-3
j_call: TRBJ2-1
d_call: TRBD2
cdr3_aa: CASSLSTGGLFF
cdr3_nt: TGTGCCAGCAGCTTATCTACGGGGGGGCTGTTCTTC

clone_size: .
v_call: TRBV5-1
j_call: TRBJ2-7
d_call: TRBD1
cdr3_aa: CASSPGDRGYEQYF
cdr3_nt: TGCGCCAGCTCCCCGGGGGACAGGGGATACGAGCAGTACTTC

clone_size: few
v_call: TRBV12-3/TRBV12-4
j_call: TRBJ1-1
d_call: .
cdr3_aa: CASSLETEAFF
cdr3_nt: TGTGCCAGCAGTTTGGAGACTGAAGCTTTCTTT

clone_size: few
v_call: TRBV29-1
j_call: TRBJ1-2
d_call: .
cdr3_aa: CSVDRGVGGYTF
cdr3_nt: TGCAGCGTTGATAGAGGAGTGGGTGGCTACACCTTC

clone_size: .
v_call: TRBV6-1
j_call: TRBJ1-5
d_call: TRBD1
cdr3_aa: CASSETGGGQPQHF
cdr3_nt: TGTGCCAGCAGTGAAACAGGGGGCGGGCAGCCCCAGCATTTT

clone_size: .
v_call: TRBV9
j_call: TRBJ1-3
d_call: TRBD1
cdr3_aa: CASSVGDRDHSGNTIYF
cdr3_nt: TGTGCCAGCAGCGTAGGGGACAGGGACCACTCTGGAAACACCATATATTTT

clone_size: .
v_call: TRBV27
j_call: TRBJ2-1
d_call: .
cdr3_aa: CASSPTRGEQFF
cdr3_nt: TGTGCCAGCAGTCCCACCAGGGGTGAGCAGTTCTTC

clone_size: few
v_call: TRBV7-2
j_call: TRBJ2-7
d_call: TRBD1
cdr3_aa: CASSQRVDRAYEQYF
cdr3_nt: TGTGCCAGCAGCCAAAGGGTGGACAGGGCCTACGAGCAGTACTTC

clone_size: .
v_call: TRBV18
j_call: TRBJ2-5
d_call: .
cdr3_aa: CASSPPSSAETQYF
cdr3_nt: TGTGCCAGCTCACCACCTAGCAGCGCGGAGACCCAGTACTTC

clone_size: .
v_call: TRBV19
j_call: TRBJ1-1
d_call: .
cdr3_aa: CASSTVETQGPEAFF
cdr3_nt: TGTGCCAGTAGTACCGTAGAGACACAGGGACCTGAAGCTTTCTTT

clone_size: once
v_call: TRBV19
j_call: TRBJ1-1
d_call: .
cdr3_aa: CASTRGWNTEAFF
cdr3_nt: TGTGCCAGTACCAGGGGATGGAACACTGAAGCTTTCTTT

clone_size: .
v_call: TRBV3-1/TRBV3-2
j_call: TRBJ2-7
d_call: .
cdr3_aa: CASSQLREEYF
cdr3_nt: TGTGCCAGCAGCCAACTACGAGAGGAGTACTTC

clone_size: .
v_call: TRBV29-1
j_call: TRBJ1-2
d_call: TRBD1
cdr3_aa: CSVEGDRGRGYGYTF
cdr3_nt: TGCAGCGTTGAAGGGGACAGGGGGCGCGGCTATGGCTACACCTTC

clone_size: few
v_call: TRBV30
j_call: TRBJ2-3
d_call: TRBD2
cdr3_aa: CAWSYSGRATDTQYF
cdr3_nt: TGTGCCTGGTCCTACAGCGGGAGGGCCACAGATACGCAGTATTTT

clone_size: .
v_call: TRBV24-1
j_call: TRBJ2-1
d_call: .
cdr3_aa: CATSDSLVGGRSYNEQFF
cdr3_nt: TGTGCCACCAGTGATTCCCTCGTGGGAGGACGCTCCTACAATGAGCAGTTCTTC

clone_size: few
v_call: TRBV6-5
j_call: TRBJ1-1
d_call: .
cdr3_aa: CASRPGQPNPEAFF
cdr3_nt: TGTGCCAGCAGACCCGGACAGCCCAACCCGGAAGCTTTCTTT

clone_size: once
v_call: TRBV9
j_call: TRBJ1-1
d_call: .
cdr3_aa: CASSEGHNTEAFF
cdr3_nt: TGTGCCAGCAGCGAGGGGCACAACACTGAAGCTTTCTTT

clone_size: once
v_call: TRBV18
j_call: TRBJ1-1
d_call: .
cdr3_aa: CASSPEGTTEAFF
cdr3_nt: TGTGCCAGCTCACCAGAGGGAACGACTGAAGCTTTCTTT

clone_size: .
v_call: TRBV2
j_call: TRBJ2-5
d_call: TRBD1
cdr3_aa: CASSPQGARETQYF
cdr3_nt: TGTGCCAGCAGTCCCCAGGGGGCGCGGGAGACCCAGTACTTC

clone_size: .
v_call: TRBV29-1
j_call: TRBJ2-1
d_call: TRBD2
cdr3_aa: CSVEGLGLAAYNEQFF
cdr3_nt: TGCAGCGTTGAGGGCTTAGGACTAGCGGCTTACAATGAGCAGTTCTTC

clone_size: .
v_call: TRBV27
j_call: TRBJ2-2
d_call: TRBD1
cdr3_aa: CASSSRRTGVSTGELFF
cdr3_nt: TGTGCCAGCAGTTCCCGTCGGACAGGGGTTAGCACCGGGGAGCTGTTTTTT

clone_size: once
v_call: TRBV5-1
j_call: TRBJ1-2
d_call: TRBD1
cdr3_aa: CASSQGQGGMALDGYTF
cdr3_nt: TGCGCCAGCAGCCAGGGACAGGGAGGGATGGCCCTGGATGGCTACACCTTC

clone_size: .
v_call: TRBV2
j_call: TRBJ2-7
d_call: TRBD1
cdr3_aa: CASSLTGSSYEQYF
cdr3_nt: TGTGCCAGCAGCCTGACAGGGAGCTCCTACGAGCAGTACTTC

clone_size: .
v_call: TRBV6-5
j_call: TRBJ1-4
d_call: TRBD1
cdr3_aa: CASRTGGGNEKLFF
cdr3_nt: TGTGCCAGCAGAACAGGGGGTGGTAATGAAAAACTGTTTTTT

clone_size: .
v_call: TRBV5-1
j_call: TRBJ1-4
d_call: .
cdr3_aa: CASSPGVGGAANEKLFF
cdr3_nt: TGCGCCAGCAGCCCCGGCGTGGGGGGTGCAGCTAATGAAAAACTGTTTTTT

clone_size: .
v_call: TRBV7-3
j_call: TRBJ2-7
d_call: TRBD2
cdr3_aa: CASSLLAGGPAEQYF
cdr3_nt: TGTGCCAGCAGCTTACTAGCGGGAGGGCCGGCGGAGCAGTACTTC

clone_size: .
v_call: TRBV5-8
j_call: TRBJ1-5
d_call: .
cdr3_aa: CASSPDRTVNQPQHF
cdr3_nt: TGTGCCAGCAGCCCAGACCGGACAGTCAATCAGCCCCAGCATTTT